Shown below are 14 T cell receptor beta chains from a single sample sequenced in a study of cytomegalovirus exposure and HLA in healthy donors. This PCR relied on a set of 60 Vbeta primers and 13 Jbeta primers. Repertoires were generated with immunoSEQ multiplex PCR, while TCRdb's copy carries only in-frame clones and drops some. This sample yields some 77,000 clones, of which 80% are seen a single time; roughly 25% belongs to the top ten. Sequencing used PBMCs. The origin of the receptors is a woman aged 50 to 60 in good health and CMV-seropositive.

The CDR3, as DNA: TGTGCCATCAGCCCTCAGACCGACAATACTGAAGCTTTCTTT. It is translated as CAISPQTDNTEAFF. The chain combines TRBV10-3 with TRBJ1-1; D uncertain. The CDR3 length is 14 residues. V lost 6 bases, J lost 5 bases, and 16 bases lay in between. CDR1 is ENHRY, CDR2 SYGVKD, per germline.

The rearrangement uses TRBV7-9 and TRBJ1-1; 9 bases fit TRBD1. Looked up from germline, CDR1 is SEHNR and CDR2 is FQNEAQ (reference sequence). The length of the CDR3 is 17 residues. V lost 2 bases, J lost 2 bases, and 9 bases stayed unmatched. The CDR3 reads CASSLLPSGQGNTEAFF. The DNA for the CDR3 is TGTGCCAGCAGCTTACTTCCTTCGGGACAGGGCAACACTGAAGCTTTCTTT.

The V call is TRBV15, the J call TRBJ1-5; D not resolved. CDR3 size: 14 residues. V dropped 8 bases and J dropped 1 base, with 12 bases sitting between them. Germline values: CDR1 LNHNV, CDR2 YYDKDF (reference sequence). The CDR3 coding sequence is TGTGCCACCGGATCGGGTAACAGCAATCAGCCCCAGCATTTT. Amino acid sequence: CATGSGNSNQPQHF. Drawing the rest from reference TRBV15 and TRBJ1-5, the complete variable domain is DAMVIQNPRYQVTQFGKPVTLSCSQTLNHNVMYWYQQKSSQAPKLLFHYYDKDFNNEADTPDNFQSRRPNTSFCFLDIRSPGLGDTAMYLCATGSGNSNQPQHFGDGTRLSIL.

The chain has TRBV27 and TRBJ1-4, with 7 bases matching TRBD1. Germline CDR1 and CDR2: MNHEY and SMNVEV (reference sequence). Trimming took 5 bases from V and 8 from J; bases not matched to a gene: 8. This CDR3 has 14 amino acids. The CDR3 DNA sequence: TGTGCCAGCAGTGAGACAGGGAATCAGGAAAAACTGTTTTTT. Translating it yields CASSETGNQEKLFF.

The rearrangement joins TRBV5-1 to TRBJ1-4; maybe TRBD1 (6 bases). The CDR3 extends over 14 amino acids. CDR1 SGHRS and CDR2 YFSETQ come from the germline V gene. V was cut by 4 bases and J by 0 bases, with 7 bases left in between. The CDR3: CASSRTATNEKLFF. The CDR3 DNA sequence: TGCGCCAGCAGCCGGACAGCAACTAATGAAAAACTGTTTTTT.

V gene TRBV13 combines with J gene TRBJ1-1; D may be TRBD1 (5 bases). Germline CDR1 and CDR2: PRHDT and FYEKMQ (reference sequence). V lost 0 bases and J lost 6, with 8 bases in between. CDR3 length: 13 amino acids. The CDR3, as DNA: TGTGCCAGCAGCTTAGGATGGGACTCTGAAGCTTTCTTT. Translated, it gives CASSLGWDSEAFF.

J is TRBJ2-7 and V is TRBV2; possible D gene TRBD1, 5 bases. Trimming removed 5 bases from V and 5 bases from J, with 16 bases in between. Looked up from germline, CDR1 is SNHLY and CDR2 is FYNNEI. This CDR3 spans 14 amino acids. Here the CDR3 reads CASSRDPRAHEQYF. In DNA form, the CDR3 reads TGTGCCAGCAGTCGAGACCCCAGGGCCCACGAGCAGTACTTC.

The chain employs TRBV11-2 and TRBJ2-3; TRBD2 matches 7 bases. Germline CDR1 reads SGHAT; CDR2 reads FQNNGV. CDR3 length equals 16 residues. V was pared by 3 bases and J by 4 bases, with 10 bases of the junction left unmatched. CDR3 coding DNA: TGTGCCAGCAGCTTGGCCGGACTAGTCGGGCCAGATACGCAGTATTTT. It encodes CASSLAGLVGPDTQYF.

The chain has TRBV11-2 and TRBJ2-3; TRBD2 matches at 10 bases. This CDR3 region has 15 residues. Germline assignment: CDR1 SGHAT and CDR2 FQNNGV. V dropped 5 bases and J dropped 2; count of bases not matched to a gene: 4. The CDR3 spells CASSRTSGYTDTQYF. For the CDR3, the DNA is TGTGCCAGCAGCCGGACTAGCGGTTACACAGATACGCAGTATTTT. The full variable domain, with the rest looked up from reference TRBV11-2 and TRBJ2-3, is EAGVAQSPRYKIIEKRQSVAFWCNPISGHATLYWYQQILGQGPKLLIQFQNNGVVDDSQLPKDRFSAERLKGVDSTLKIQPAKLEDSAVYLCASSRTSGYTDTQYFGPGTRLTVL.

The chain combines TRBV6-1 with TRBJ2-3, with 10 positions matching TRBD2. In germline, CDR1 is MNHNS, CDR2 SASEGT. V lost 10 bases to trimming and J lost 1 base; unmatched junction nucleotides: 8. The length of the CDR3 is 15 residues. The CDR3 region has the DNA TGTGCCAACCCCTCCCTAGCGGGAGGCACAGATACGCAGTATTTT. Its protein product is CANPSLAGGTDTQYF.

This chain uses TRBV6-5 with TRBJ2-7; maybe TRBD2 (5 bases). With 8 bases removed from V and 5 bases from J, the gap between germline ends came to 19 bases. Germline V gives CDR1 MNHEY, CDR2 SVGAGI. The CDR3 consists of 14 residues. The CDR3 region is CASERAAGVHEQYV. The DNA of the CDR3 is TGTGCCAGCGAACGGGCCGCCGGGGTCCACGAGCAGTACGTC.

The CDR3 DNA is TGTGCCAGCAGCTTGAGGAGGGCTAACTATGGCTACACCTTC. Its translation: CASSLRRANYGYTF. This chain connects TRBV5-8 to TRBJ1-2; no reliable D call. Germline V lookup: CDR1 SGHTS, CDR2 YDEGEE. The CDR3 extends over 14 amino acids. The V and J ends lost 1 base and 0 bases respectively, with 7 bases between them.

This clone showed up just once. The chain has TRBV5-1 and TRBJ2-1; 8 positions match TRBD1. Trimming at V came to 4 bases and at J to 7 bases, leaving 16 bases not matched to a gene. This CDR3 has 17 residues. Germline CDR1 SGHRS, CDR2 YFSETQ. The CDR3 reads CASSIRPGQALINEQFF. The CDR3 bases are TGCGCCAGCAGCATCCGTCCGGGACAGGCCTTGATAAATGAGCAGTTCTTC. Using reference TRBV5-1 and TRBJ2-1 for the parts outside the CDR3, the full variable domain is KAGVTQTPRYLIKTRGQQVTLSCSPISGHRSVSWYQQTPGQGLQFLFEYFSETQRNKGNFPGRFSGRQFSNSRSEMNVSTLELGDSALYLCASSIRPGQALINEQFFGPGTRLTVL.

The table lists this clone with a few counts. The chain recombines TRBV4-1 with TRBJ1-4; the D is unclear. Germline V gene lookup returns CDR1 MGHRA and CDR2 YSYEKL. V gave up 4 bases and J gave up 8 bases, with 17 bases separating them. The CDR3 has 15 amino acids. CDR3 bases: TGCGCCAGCAGCCGCGGACCGGGGATAGGCGAAAAACTGTTTTTT. The encoded protein is CASSRGPGIGEKLFF.